A selection of T cell receptor beta chains follows, all from one sample in a study of human T cells and chemical hapten exposure. TCRdb recomputed calls from the RACE reads with MiXCR, one row per CDR3 protein. This repertoire shows under 450,000 distinct CDR3 sequences, 6% to 7% found once; its top ten account for around 6%. Sample: whole blood, taken in connection with sensitization to the hapten diphenylcyclopropenone (DPC). These receptors originate from a woman aged 18 to 35 with alopecia areata. Some clones in this sample may be carry-over from other donors' samples. The CDR3 runs from the conserved cysteine through the conserved F or W. The order of the fields is clone size, V gene, J gene, D gene, CDR3 DNA, CDR3 protein. A D gene is named only where the DNA matches it firmly. A row's size may be missing; if present it is once, few, many or a size class.

many	TRBV7-8	TRBJ1-5	NA	TGTGCCAGCAGCTTAGGAAGGCAGGCCAGGAGTCAGCCCCAGCATTTT	CASSLGRQARSQPQHF
many	TRBV11-2	TRBJ1-3	NA	TGTGCCAGCAGCGGGGCCTTCTCTGGAAACACCATATATTTT	CASSGAFSGNTIYF
many	TRBV29-1	TRBJ2-3	NA	TGCAGCGGATCCGGGGGGCTTGACAGCACAGATACGCAGTATTTT	CSGSGGLDSTDTQYF
few	TRBV3-1	TRBJ1-4	NA	TGTGCCAGCAGCCCCCTGGAAGGTTTTAATGAAAAACTGTTTTTT	CASSPLEGFNEKLFF
many	TRBV12-3/TRBV12-4	TRBJ2-1	NA	TGTGCCAGCAGTTTGAAGTTCTATGAGCAGTTCTTC	CASSLKFYEQFF
NA	TRBV3-1	TRBJ1-1	NA	TGTGCCAGCAGCCCGAACGGGGGAACGAACACTGAAGCTTTCTTT	CASSPNGGTNTEAFF
many	TRBV24-1	TRBJ1-2	NA	TGTGCCACCAGTGATTTGGCGGGGGTTCATGGCTACACCTTC	CATSDLAGVHGYTF
NA	TRBV4-1	TRBJ2-7	TRBD2	TGCGCCAGCAGCCAAGACCCTAGCGGGGCCCGGGAGCAGTACTTC	CASSQDPSGAREQYF
few	TRBV7-9	TRBJ1-2	NA	TGTGCCAGCAGCCCACAGGAGAACTATGGCTACACCTTC	CASSPQENYGYTF
many	TRBV5-1	TRBJ1-2	NA	TGCGCCAGCAGCCCGAGTCCTTCGTATGGCTACACCTTC	CASSPSPSYGYTF
few	TRBV5-1	TRBJ2-7	NA	TGCGCCAGCAAAGGTCAGACCAGTTCATACGAGCAGTACTTC	CASKGQTSSYEQYF
few	TRBV20-1	TRBJ2-5	NA	TGCAGTGCTAGAGCAGGACAGCAAGAGACCCAGTACTTC	CSARAGQQETQYF
few	TRBV7-6	TRBJ2-3	NA	TGTGCCACCCGCAGGGCCCCGGGGGTCACAGATACGCAGTATTTT	CATRRAPGVTDTQYF
NA	TRBV7-2	TRBJ2-3	TRBD2	TGTGCCAGCAGCAAGCCGGGACTAGCGTCAGATACGCAGTATTTT	CASSKPGLASDTQYF
many	TRBV20-1	TRBJ1-6	NA	TGCAGTGCTAGGCTCCGGACAGCTGGGAATTCACCCCTCCACTTT	CSARLRTAGNSPLHF
few	TRBV5-6	TRBJ1-2	NA	TGTGCCAGCAGCTTGGGCCCCTCAGGGAACTATGGCTACACCTTC	CASSLGPSGNYGYTF
few	TRBV11-1	TRBJ2-1	NA	TGTGCCAGCAGCTTAGCCCGAGTTGGATACAATGAGCAGTTCTTC	CASSLARVGYNEQFF
many	TRBV6-1	TRBJ2-1	TRBD2	TGTGCCAGCAGTGAAGGGACTAGCGGCCTCTCCTACAATGAGCAGTTCTTC	CASSEGTSGLSYNEQFF
NA	TRBV4-3	TRBJ1-4	NA	TGCGCCAGCAGCCAAGAGGCCCGGGGGAAAAATTACGAAAAACTGTTTTTT	CASSQEARGKNYEKLFF
NA	TRBV10-3	TRBJ1-2	TRBD1	TGTGCCATCAGCCCGGAGGGCAGGGGGCACCATGGCTACACCTTC	CAISPEGRGHHGYTF
few	TRBV3-1	TRBJ2-2	NA	TGTGCCAGCAGATACCAACCGGGGGCCGGGGAGCTGTTTTTT	CASRYQPGAGELFF
many	TRBV12-3/TRBV12-4	TRBJ1-5	NA	TGTGCCAGCAGTTCCACCGGGACGGTGAATCAGCCCCAGCATTTT	CASSSTGTVNQPQHF
many	TRBV12-3/TRBV12-4	TRBJ1-2	TRBD1	TGTGCCAGCAGCCCACGACAGGGGGCGAGTGGCTACACCTTC	CASSPRQGASGYTF
NA	TRBV6-5	TRBJ2-1	NA	TGTGCCAGCAGGGCCGTAGGGGATGAGCAGTTCTTC	CASRAVGDEQFF
many	TRBV7-2	TRBJ2-5	NA	TGTGCCAGCAGCTTCAACCGTCCCGAGACCCAGTACTTC	CASSFNRPETQYF
many	TRBV10-3	TRBJ1-3	NA	TGTGCCATCAGTGCAGGGGCTGGAAACACCATATATTTT	CAISAGAGNTIYF
few	TRBV6-1	TRBJ2-7	NA	TGTGCCAGCAGGAGGACATTAATAGAGCAGTACTTC	CASRRTLIEQYF
many	TRBV4-3	TRBJ2-3	NA	TGCGCCAGCAGCCCAACCGACGGGGGGCTAGATACGCAGTATTTT	CASSPTDGGLDTQYF
many	TRBV20-1	TRBJ1-1	TRBD1	TGCAGTGCTGCCGACGACAGGGGAGGCACTGAAGCTTTCTTT	CSAADDRGGTEAFF
NA	TRBV14	TRBJ1-6	NA	TGTGCCAGCAGCCAGGCCGTATCCTATAATTCACCCCTCCACTTT	CASSQAVSYNSPLHF
NA	TRBV2	TRBJ1-2	NA	TGTGCCAGCAGTGAAAAACCAGGAGTTTTACCTGGCTACACCTTC	CASSEKPGVLPGYTF
many	TRBV6-5	TRBJ1-5	NA	TGTGCCAGCAGTGCCCTTCAGGGAAATCAGCCCCAGCATTTT	CASSALQGNQPQHF
NA	TRBV19	TRBJ2-1	TRBD2	TGTGCCAGTAGTACCCCGGGACTAGCCTCCTACAATGAGCAGTTCTTC	CASSTPGLASYNEQFF
NA	TRBV6-2/TRBV6-3	TRBJ2-1	NA	TGTGCCAGCACCGGAGGGGGCTCCGAGCAGTTCTTC	CASTGGGSEQFF
few	TRBV3-1	TRBJ2-7	TRBD1	TGTGCCAGCAGCCGGTCCGGGACAGGAGGGCCCTACGAGCAGTACTTC	CASSRSGTGGPYEQYF
NA	TRBV6-6	TRBJ2-2	NA	TGTGCCAGCAACGCCCCACAGGGAAGAGGCCCTAACACCGGGGAGCTGTTTTTT	CASNAPQGRGPNTGELFF
many	TRBV9	TRBJ1-3	TRBD1	TGTGCCAGCAGGGACGACAGGGCTGGAAACACCATATATTTT	CASRDDRAGNTIYF
few	TRBV7-9	TRBJ1-1	NA	TGTGCCAGCAGCTTTGGTGCAGACATGAACACTGAAGCTTTCTTT	CASSFGADMNTEAFF
many	TRBV12-3/TRBV12-4	TRBJ2-6	NA	TGTGCCAGCAGTCAAACAGCGTCTGGGGCCAACGTCCTGACTTTC	CASSQTASGANVLTF
few	TRBV2	TRBJ1-5	NA	TGTGCCAGCAGCGGGGACATGGCGAGAGATCAGCCCCAGCATTTT	CASSGDMARDQPQHF
few	TRBV5-4	TRBJ1-2	TRBD1	TGTGCCAGCAGAGAAGCGACAGGGGGCCTTCGGGATGGCTACACCTTC	CASREATGGLRDGYTF
many	TRBV5-4	TRBJ1-1	TRBD1	TGTGCCAGCAGCATGACAGGGGGCACTGAAGCTTTCTTT	CASSMTGGTEAFF
NA	TRBV7-2	TRBJ2-1	NA	TGTGCCAGCAGCTTATGGCCTAGCGTCGATGAGCAGTTCTTC	CASSLWPSVDEQFF
NA	TRBV12-3/TRBV12-4	TRBJ1-5	NA	TGTGCCAGCAGTACCCCCCCAGGGGTCCTAAATCAGCCCCAGCATTTT	CASSTPPGVLNQPQHF
many	TRBV5-1	TRBJ1-1	TRBD1	TGCGCCAGCAGCTTCCCCGGAGGGGGCGAAACTGAAGCTTTCTTT	CASSFPGGGETEAFF
few	TRBV9	TRBJ2-7	TRBD1	TGTGCCAGCAGCACCTCCGGGACAGGATCCTCCTACGAGCAGTACTTC	CASSTSGTGSSYEQYF
NA	TRBV27	TRBJ1-2	NA	TGTGCCAGCAGTTTCCTCAAAAATGAGGTCTACACCTTC	CASSFLKNEVYTF
many	TRBV5-5	TRBJ2-7	NA	TGTGCCAGCAGCTTGTCAGGGGACTACGAGCAGTACTTC	CASSLSGDYEQYF
few	TRBV5-1	TRBJ2-4	TRBD1	TGCGCCAGCAGCTCGTCGACAGGGTCGGCCAAAAACATTCAGTACTTC	CASSSSTGSAKNIQYF
NA	TRBV24-1	TRBJ2-1	NA	TGTGCCACCAGTGATGACTCCGGGACTGACTCCTACAATGAGCAGTTCTTC	CATSDDSGTDSYNEQFF
NA	TRBV14	TRBJ2-5	TRBD1	TGTGCCAGCAGTGTGAATCCGGGACAGGAGCAAGAGACCCAGTACTTC	CASSVNPGQEQETQYF
many	TRBV7-6	TRBJ2-7	TRBD1	TGTGCCAGCAGCTCGGGACAGCTACTTTACGGGCAGTACTTC	CASSSGQLLYGQYF
many	TRBV4-1	TRBJ2-7	NA	TGCGCCAGCAGCCAAACGGACAGATACGAGCAGTACTTC	CASSQTDRYEQYF
NA	TRBV4-2	TRBJ1-6	TRBD1	TGTGCCAGCAGAGAAACCGGGACAGGCCATAATTCACCCCTCCACTTT	CASRETGTGHNSPLHF
NA	TRBV29-1	TRBJ2-1	NA	TGCAGCGTTGAAGTAGGAGTGGGGGAGCAGTTCTTC	CSVEVGVGEQFF
few	TRBV20-1	TRBJ2-3	NA	TGCAGTGCCAATAAGGGGGGCCGCGCAGATACGCAGTATTTT	CSANKGGRADTQYF
few	TRBV9	TRBJ2-3	NA	TGTGCCAGCAGCGTAAGGGCCCCAGATACGCAGTATTTT	CASSVRAPDTQYF